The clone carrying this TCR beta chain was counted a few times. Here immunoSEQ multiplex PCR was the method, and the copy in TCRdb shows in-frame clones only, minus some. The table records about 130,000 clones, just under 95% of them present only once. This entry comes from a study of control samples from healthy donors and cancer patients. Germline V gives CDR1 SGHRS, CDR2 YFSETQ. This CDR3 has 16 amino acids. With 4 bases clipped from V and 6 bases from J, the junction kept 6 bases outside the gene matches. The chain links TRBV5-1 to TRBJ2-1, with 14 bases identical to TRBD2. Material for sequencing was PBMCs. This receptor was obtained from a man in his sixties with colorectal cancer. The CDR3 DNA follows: TGCGCCAGCAGCCCGGTGACTAGCGGGGGGGCCAATGAGCAGTTCTTC. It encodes CASSPVTSGGANEQFF.